One and the same sample provided the 23 T cell receptor beta chains below, sequenced in a study of cytomegalovirus exposure and HLA in healthy donors. PCR employed 60 Vbeta and 13 Jbeta primers. Here immunoSEQ multiplex PCR was the method, and the copy in TCRdb shows in-frame clones only, minus some. This table holds about 110,000 clones. Sequencing was carried out using PBMCs. The receptors here all came from a man aged 25-45 years in good health and CMV-seronegative.

The chain carries TRBV6-5 and TRBJ1-2; tentative D call: TRBD1 (6 bases). V lost 6 bases and J lost 0, with 8 bases in between. This CDR3 has 13 amino acids. Germline CDR1 reads MNHEY; CDR2 reads SVGAGI. DNA for the CDR3: TGTGCCAGCAGCAGGGGAGCTAACTATGGCTACACCTTC. It encodes CASSRGANYGYTF.

The chain uses TRBV27 and TRBJ2-2; TRBD2 agrees at 11 bases. Trimming at V came to 5 bases and at J to 5 bases, leaving 10 bases not matched to a gene. The CDR3 spans 17 residues. Germline V gene sequence: CDR1 MNHEY, CDR2 SMNVEV (reference sequence). The CDR3 DNA reads TGTGCCAGCAGTAAAATAGCGGGGGGGCAAGGGACCGGGGAGCTGTTTTTT. It encodes CASSKIAGGQGTGELFF.

V gene TRBV21-1 combines with J gene TRBJ1-2; the D call TRBD1 from the table was never checked on the DNA. TRBV21-1 is a pseudogene segment. This CDR3 is built from 15 residues. The CDR3 bases are TGTGCCAGCAGCAAAGGGGACAGGGGGTCCGTTGGCTACACCTTC. Its translation: CASSKGDRGSVGYTF.

This chain connects TRBV6-6 to TRBJ2-5; D may be TRBD2 (6 bases). This CDR3 contains 14 residues. Trimming pared 2 bases from V and 2 bases from J, leaving 9 bases between. Germline loops: CDR1 MNHNY, CDR2 SVGAGI (reference sequence). This chain's CDR3 is CASSYGLAQETQYF. The DNA of the CDR3 is TGTGCCAGCAGTTACGGGCTAGCGCAAGAGACCCAGTACTTC.

This chain joins TRBV18 and TRBJ1-1; D is unclear. Trimming cost V 6 bases and J 7 bases, with 21 bases left between them. Germline lookup yields CDR1 KGHSH and CDR2 LQKENI. The CDR3 covers 15 residues. This chain's CDR3 is CASSLNHIVEGEAFF. The CDR3 DNA reads as TGTGCCAGCTCCCTCAACCATATAGTGGAGGGTGAAGCTTTCTTT.

The chain links TRBV28 to TRBJ1-1, with 7 bases identical to TRBD1. The CDR3 totals 14 residues. J gave up 11 bases and V 6 bases, and 15 bases lay outside the gene matches. Germline CDR1 reads MDHEN; CDR2 reads SYDVKM. The DNA of the CDR3 is TGTGCCAGCAGGCTCCCCGACAGGGCGTCCGGGGCTTTCTTT. Amino acid sequence: CASRLPDRASGAFF. Supplemented by reference TRBV28 and TRBJ1-1, the full variable domain reads DVKVTQSSRYLVKRTGEKVFLECVQDMDHENMFWYRQDPGLGLRLIYFSYDVKMKEKGDIPEGYSVSREKKERFSLILESASTNQTSMYLCASRLPDRASGAFFGQGTRLTVV.

The V and J genes are TRBV29-1 and TRBJ1-1; a possible D gene is TRBD1 (5 bases). In germline, CDR1 is SQVTM, CDR2 ANQGSEA. CDR3 length: 13 residues. The V end lost 6 bases, the J end lost 1 base, and 12 bases lay between the germline ends. This chain's CDR3 is CSVARQTNTEAFF. The CDR3 DNA sequence: TGCAGCGTCGCCCGACAGACGAACACTGAAGCTTTCTTT.

The gene calls are TRBV5-8 and TRBJ1-3; D gene unclear. This CDR3 is 17 amino acids long. Germline loops: CDR1 SGHTS, CDR2 YDEGEE. The V end was cut by 0 bases, the J end by 2 bases, with 15 bases between. The CDR3 sequence: CASSLARTSGTGNTIYF. CDR3 DNA sequence: TGTGCCAGCAGCTTGGCCAGAACCTCGGGGACTGGAAACACCATATATTTT. The full variable domain, in which reference TRBV5-8 and TRBJ1-3 provide the parts outside the CDR3, is EAGVTQSPTHLIKTRGQQATLRCSPISGHTSVYWYQQALGLGLQFLLWYDEGEERNRGNFPPRFSGRQFPNYSSELNVNALELEDSALYLCASSLARTSGTGNTIYFGEGSWLTVV.

The genes are TRBV2 and TRBJ1-5; TRBD1 matches 10 bases. The V gene's germline CDR1 is SNHLY and CDR2 FYNNEI. CDR3 size: 16 residues. V was clipped by 5 bases and J by 4 bases; unmatched bases: 8. The CDR3 region is CASSPPGQGRNQPQHF. For the CDR3, the DNA is TGTGCCAGCAGTCCCCCGGGACAGGGGAGGAATCAGCCCCAGCATTTT.

The chain couples TRBV7-9 to TRBJ2-4, with D perhaps matching TRBD1 (6 bases). Germline V lookup: CDR1 SEHNR, CDR2 FQNEAQ (reference sequence). This CDR3 is 16 amino acids long. Between the trimmed V and J ends, which lost 2 bases and 0 bases, there was a span of 11 bases. CDR3 region: CASSLQGILAKNIQYF. CDR3 in DNA: TGTGCCAGCAGCTTACAGGGGATCCTAGCCAAAAACATTCAGTACTTC.

As DNA, the CDR3 is TGTGCCAGCAGTTACATAGGCGGGGGTTACGAGCAGTACTTC. Residues: CASSYIGGGYEQYF. This chain connects TRBV6-5 to TRBJ2-7, with 7 bases aligning to TRBD2. The CDR3 is 14 residues long. V lost 2 bases to trimming and J lost 4 bases; unmatched junction nucleotides: 5. CDR1 is MNHEY and CDR2 is SVGAGI in the germline V gene.

The gene calls are TRBV7-8 and TRBJ1-5; D is undetermined. In germline, CDR1 is SGHVS, CDR2 FQNEAQ. This CDR3 comprises 14 residues. V lost 5 bases to trimming and J lost 7 bases, with 15 bases between them. CDR3 sequence reads: CASSPGMAGQPQHF. CDR3 DNA sequence: TGTGCCAGCAGCCCCGGGATGGCGGGGCAGCCCCAGCATTTT.

The V gene is TRBV9, the J gene TRBJ2-7; perhaps TRBD1 as D (5 bases). There are 14 residues in the CDR3. The germline V gene encodes CDR1 SGDLS and CDR2 YYNGEE. The ends were cut back, 3 bases at V and 0 bases at J, with 10 bases in the middle. CDR3 bases: TGTGCCAGCAGCGCCCCAGGGATCTCCTACGAGCAGTACTTC. It encodes CASSAPGISYEQYF.

The rearrangement joins TRBV29-1 to TRBJ2-5, with D tentatively TRBD1 (6 bases). The J call may not be correct, given that the DNA end is closer to TRBJ2-7. The CDR3 has 11 amino acids. The germline gives CDR1 SQVTM, CDR2 ANQGSEA. The CDR3 DNA reads as TGCAGCGTTGCGGACAGCTACGAGCAGTACTTC. It specifies CSVADSYEQYF.

V usage is TRBV7-6 and J usage is TRBJ1-5; possibly TRBD1 for D (5 bases). Trimming took off 5 bases at V and 3 bases at J, with 8 bases between the two ends. CDR1 is SGHVS and CDR2 is FNYEAQ in the germline V gene. The CDR3 is made up of 13 amino acids. The CDR3 region is CASSRGSNQPQHF. The DNA for the CDR3 is TGTGCCAGCAGCAGGGGTTCCAATCAGCCCCAGCATTTT. The whole variable domain, filled in from reference TRBV7-6 and TRBJ1-5, reads GAGVSQSPRYKVTKRGQDVALRCDPISGHVSLYWYRQALGQGPEFLTYFNYEAQQDKSGLPNDRFSAERPEGSISTLTIQRTEQRDSAMYRCASSRGSNQPQHFGDGTRLSIL.

The V call is TRBV6-6, the J call TRBJ1-1; 7 positions agree with TRBD1. Germline lookup yields CDR1 MNHNY and CDR2 SVGAGI (reference sequence). V was pared by 0 bases and J by 6 bases, with 10 bases of the junction left unmatched. This CDR3 contains 16 residues. The CDR3 DNA reads as TGTGCCAGCAGTTACTCGGGCTCCAGGGGGTTCGCTGAAGCTTTCTTT. The encoded protein is CASSYSGSRGFAEAFF.

This chain links TRBV9 with TRBJ2-7; no clear D. The V end was cut by 0 bases, the J end by 3 bases, with 7 bases between. The V gene's germline CDR1 is SGDLS and CDR2 YYNGEE. The CDR3 consists of 13 residues. This CDR3 is CASSVGQNYEQYF. DNA of the CDR3: TGTGCCAGCAGCGTAGGGCAGAACTACGAGCAGTACTTC. Using reference TRBV9 and TRBJ2-7 for the parts outside the CDR3, the full variable domain is DSGVTQTPKHLITATGQRVTLRCSPRSGDLSVYWYQQSLDQGLQFLIQYYNGEERAKGNILERFSAQQFPDLHSELNLSSLELGDSALYFCASSVGQNYEQYFGPGTRLTVT.

This rearrangement joins TRBV19 to TRBJ2-5; TRBD1 matches 7 bases. Germline CDR1 LNHDA, CDR2 SQIVND (reference sequence). This CDR3 contains 13 residues. The V gene end was trimmed by 5 bases and the J gene end by 0 bases; junction bases not matched to a gene: 0. The CDR3 here is CASSGTDQETQYF. CDR3 nucleotide sequence: TGTGCCAGTAGTGGGACAGACCAAGAGACCCAGTACTTC.

The V call is TRBV28, the J call TRBJ2-2, with a possible D match to TRBD2 (6 bases). Germline assignment: CDR1 MDHEN and CDR2 SYDVKM. The CDR3 runs to 13 residues. The V end was cut by 6 bases, the J end by 5 bases, with 10 bases between. CDR3 nucleotides: TGTGCCAGCAGGACTGGAGGGACCGGGGAGCTGTTTTTT. It codes for CASRTGGTGELFF.

The chain has TRBV7-9 and TRBJ2-7; the D gene is possibly TRBD2 (6 bases). V lost 1 base and J lost 4, with 14 bases in between. This CDR3 has 15 residues. In germline, CDR1 is SEHNR, CDR2 FQNEAQ (reference sequence). CDR3 in amino acids: CASSLESGAGYEQYF. The DNA for the CDR3 is TGTGCCAGCAGCTTAGAGTCTGGGGCGGGATACGAGCAGTACTTC.

The rearrangement uses TRBV6-1 and TRBJ2-7, with 7 nucleotides matching TRBD1. CDR1 is MNHNS, CDR2 SASEGT, per germline. This CDR3 spans 13 amino acids. The trim removed 6 bases at V and 2 bases at J, leaving 4 bases unmatched. In DNA, the CDR3 is TGTGCCAGCAGGCCGGGACAGCCCTACGAGCAGTACTTC. Its translation: CASRPGQPYEQYF.

The chain's CDR3 is CASSERSGGFTDTQYF. The DNA for the CDR3 is TGTGCCAGCAGTGAACGGAGCGGGGGGTTTACAGATACGCAGTATTTT. The chain is built from TRBV2 and TRBJ2-3; 9 bases match TRBD2. J gave up 3 bases and V 2 bases, and 6 bases lay outside the gene matches. Germline lookup yields CDR1 SNHLY and CDR2 FYNNEI. The CDR3 sequence is 16 residues long.

The gene calls are TRBV6-5 and TRBJ1-1, with TRBD1 as a possible D gene (5 bases). The CDR3 consists of 14 residues. Deletions cut 6 bases from V and 1 base from J, with 12 bases between. In germline, CDR1 is MNHEY, CDR2 SVGAGI. The CDR3 nucleotides are TGTGCCAGCAGCTATGCGGGACCGAACACTGAAGCTTTCTTT. Protein: CASSYAGPNTEAFF.